Given below is one TCR beta chain in context. From germline, CDR1 is SQVTM and CDR2 ANQGSEA. This CDR3 has 13 amino acids. V gave up 5 bases and J gave up 8 bases; unmatched junction bases: 6. Sequenced by immunoSEQ multiplex PCR; TCRdb stores in-frame clones only, minus some. The profile shows tens of thousands of clones, 65% to 85% of them singletons. The data stem from a study of neoadjuvant anti-PD-1 for oral cavity cancer. The chain carries TRBV29-1 and TRBJ1-4, with TRBD1 matching 9 bases. The TCR comes from a person aged 35 to 85 with oral cavity squamous cell carcinoma. Sequenced here: PBMCs, sampled before nivolumab (anti-PD-1) treatment. The CDR3 protein is CSVFRDREEKLFF. CDR3 DNA sequence: TGCAGCGTTTTCCGGGACAGGGAGGAAAAACTGTTTTTT.